The source of this TCR beta chain is a study of human T cells and chemical hapten exposure. About the research overall: Skin on the upper inner arm, about 2 cm by about 2 cm in size, was sensitized with 2% DPC.

TCRdb fed the RACE reads into MiXCR, producing one record per CDR3 protein. Here the sample spans some 38,000 distinct CDR3 sequences, roughly 9.5% being singletons. This CDR3 is 16 amino acids long. V was clipped by 0 bases and J by 4 bases, with 16 bases between them. Germline V CDR1 and CDR2: SGHRS, YFSETQ. This clonotype was counted between two and nine times. The time point: patch test 3, about 24 weeks after DPC sensitization. Indicated treatment: therapeutic diphenylcyclopropenone sensitization with weekly scalp DPC. Unfractionated whole blood yielded total RNA. The receptor's source is a man aged 50 or older with alopecia areata. Some clones in this sample may be carry-over from other donors' samples. The material sequenced was whole blood, taken in connection with sensitization to the hapten diphenylcyclopropenone (DPC). The J gene is TRBJ2-5, the V gene TRBV5-1; D is perhaps TRBD1 (6 bases). For the CDR3, the DNA is TGCGCCAGCAGCTTGGCGTACGGGGCAGGGGCAGAGACCCAGTACTTC. It codes for CASSLAYGAGAETQYF.